What follows are 28 T cell receptor beta chains derived from one specimen sequenced in a study of CD8+ T cells in alopecia areata. Reverse transcription of extracted RNA yielded cDNA, which provided the sequencing template. Here immunoSEQ multiplex PCR was the method, and the copy in TCRdb shows in-frame clones only, minus some. The sample yields around 100,000 clones, roughly three fifths seen once. Indicated treatment: oral pan-JAK inhibitor, 5-10 mg twice daily. The sample in question was CD8+ T cells sorted from blood, obtained at week 24, from a patient treated with tofacitinib. The source is a human donor with alopecia areata.

The chain recombines TRBV7-9 with TRBJ2-1; D not certain. From germline, CDR1 is SEHNR and CDR2 FQNEAQ (reference sequence). The CDR3 loop spans 15 amino acids. Trimming cost V 2 bases and J 0 bases, with 8 bases left between them. CDR3 in amino acids: CASSLWVSSYNEQFF. The CDR3 nucleotides are TGTGCCAGCAGCTTATGGGTCAGCTCCTACAATGAGCAGTTCTTC.

This chain joins TRBV30 and TRBJ1-1; possible D gene TRBD1, 5 bases. This CDR3 comprises 13 residues. Germline-derived CDR1 and CDR2 are GTSNPN and SVGIG (reference sequence). Trimming took 4 bases from V and 3 from J, leaving 12 bases between them. CDR3 sequence: CAWNLGGDTEAFF. DNA for the CDR3: TGTGCCTGGAACCTGGGGGGAGACACTGAAGCTTTCTTT.

V and J are TRBV2 and TRBJ2-2; D not resolved. The CDR3 covers 14 residues. V was trimmed by 7 bases and J by 0 bases, leaving 9 bases between them. CDR1 is SNHLY and CDR2 is FYNNEI in the germline V gene. CDR3 sequence: CASMRLANTGELFF. The CDR3 DNA reads as TGTGCCAGCATGCGCCTCGCGAACACCGGGGAGCTGTTTTTT.

V and J are TRBV5-6 and TRBJ1-2; D is unresolved. Germline lookup yields CDR1 SGHDT and CDR2 YYEEEE. Trimming left V 2 bases short and J 2 bases short, with 13 bases between. The CDR3 length is 15 residues. This chain's CDR3 is CASSLVWQENYGYTF. The CDR3 DNA is TGTGCCAGCAGCTTAGTATGGCAGGAAAACTATGGCTACACCTTC.

The chain has TRBV5-4 and TRBJ2-1; TRBD1 agrees at 9 bases. V lost 2 bases to trimming and J lost 7 bases; unmatched junction nucleotides: 10. CDR1 and CDR2 from the germline V gene are SGHNT and YYREEE (reference sequence). This CDR3 region has 16 residues. The chain's CDR3 is CASSFPPGQGENEQFF. The DNA for the CDR3 is TGTGCCAGCAGCTTCCCCCCGGGACAGGGAGAGAATGAGCAGTTCTTC.

The chain employs TRBV9 and TRBJ2-7, with 9 bases fitting TRBD2. This CDR3 region has 15 residues. Germline lookup yields CDR1 SGDLS and CDR2 YYNGEE. V was pared by 1 base and J by 2 bases, with 4 bases of the junction left unmatched. CDR3 region: CASSVLASGAYEQYF. The CDR3 DNA sequence: TGTGCCAGCAGCGTACTGGCTAGCGGGGCCTACGAGCAGTACTTC.

This clone was seen once. The CDR3 is CASGRGPYEQYF. DNA for the CDR3: TGTGCCAGTGGGAGGGGGCCCTACGAGCAGTACTTC. This chain connects TRBV27 to TRBJ2-7, with D possibly called TRBD1 or TRBD2 (7 bases each). V was shortened by 9 bases and J by 2 bases, with 11 bases between the two germline ends. The CDR3 spans 12 residues. Germline V lookup: CDR1 MNHEY, CDR2 SMNVEV (reference sequence).

The chain recombines TRBV7-6 with TRBJ2-7; D is unresolved. Germline CDR1 is SGHVS and CDR2 is FNYEAQ. The germline V and J ends were trimmed by 1 base and 0 bases, with 7 bases remaining between them. There are 14 residues in the CDR3. CDR3 bases: TGTGCCAGCAGCTTAGAGGCCATCTCCTACGAGCAGTACTTC. This codes for CASSLEAISYEQYF.

This sequence joins TRBV23-1 and TRBJ2-7; D is perhaps TRBD1 (6 bases). TRBV23-1 is marked as an open reading frame, function uncertain. The germline V and J ends were trimmed by 6 bases and 1 base, with 16 bases remaining between them. There are 15 residues in the CDR3. CDR3 coding DNA: TGCGCCAGCAGCCAACAGGGTATAGCGTCCTACGAGCAGTACTTC. This codes for CASSQQGIASYEQYF.

This sequence joins TRBV6-5 and TRBJ1-3; a possible D gene is TRBD1 (5 bases). The CDR3 has 10 amino acids. V shed 4 bases and J shed 16 bases, with 11 bases lying between them. Germline lookup yields CDR1 MNHEY and CDR2 SVGAGI. In DNA form, the CDR3 reads TGTGCCAGCAGTTTCTCGAAGGGGTATTTT. Amino acid sequence: CASSFSKGYF.

This clone was picked up a small number of times. J is TRBJ1-2 and V is TRBV6-5; unclear D gene. The CDR3 is 11 amino acids. The germline gives CDR1 MNHEY, CDR2 SVGAGI. V was pared by 8 bases and J by 7 bases, with 11 bases between. This chain's CDR3 is CASGPPSGYTF. In nucleotides, the CDR3 is TGTGCCAGCGGTCCTCCCTCTGGCTACACCTTC.

The gene calls are TRBV27 and TRBJ1-2; maybe TRBD1 (6 bases). V lost 5 bases, J lost 7 bases, and 20 bases lay in between. Germline-derived CDR1 and CDR2 are MNHEY and SMNVEV (reference sequence). The CDR3 has 15 amino acids. The CDR3 bases are TGTGCCAGCAGTCCCGCCCTCAGACAGGTCCCTGGCTACACCTTC. It specifies CASSPALRQVPGYTF.

This chain connects TRBV25-1 to TRBJ2-1, with D possibly TRBD1 on 5 matching bases. The ends were cut back, 4 bases at V and 6 bases at J, with 10 bases in the middle. Germline values: CDR1 MGHDK, CDR2 SYGVNS. This CDR3 spans 13 amino acids. The chain's CDR3 is CASSVGLTNEQFF. The CDR3 DNA follows: TGTGCCAGCAGTGTGGGGCTTACCAATGAGCAGTTCTTC. The full variable domain, its missing parts supplied by reference TRBV25-1 and TRBJ2-1, is EADIYQTPRYLVIGTGKKITLECSQTMGHDKMYWYQQDPGMELHLIHYSYGVNSTEKGDLSSESTVSRIRTEHFPLTLESARPSHTSQYLCASSVGLTNEQFFGPGTRLTVL.

This chain connects TRBV19 to TRBJ1-1; D is unresolved. This CDR3 contains 15 residues. Germline CDR1 LNHDA, CDR2 SQIVND (reference sequence). Trimming left V 4 bases short and J 0 bases short, with 12 bases between. CDR3 DNA sequence: TGTGCCAGTAGTAGCCCACTCGCTATGAACACTGAAGCTTTCTTT. Translating gives CASSSPLAMNTEAFF.

The J gene is TRBJ2-7, the V gene TRBV4-1; D is possibly TRBD2 (5 bases). Germline V lookup: CDR1 MGHRA, CDR2 YSYEKL. The CDR3 is made up of 14 amino acids. V lost 4 bases and J 3 bases, leaving 13 bases between the germline ends. CDR3 amino acids: CASSRGLAGYEQYF. The CDR3 DNA reads as TGCGCCAGCAGCCGAGGGCTGGCCGGCTACGAGCAGTACTTC.

A word on this clone: The identical CDR3 is also encoded by other nucleotide sequences in the sample. The chain joins TRBV7-8 to TRBJ2-7; TRBD1 agrees at 8 bases. The CDR3 contains 13 residues. V trimming: 5 bases; J trimming: 6 bases; junction bases outside the gene matches: 6. Germline CDR1 and CDR2: SGHVS and FQNEAQ. The CDR3 coding sequence is TGTGCCAGCAGCCCCGGGACAGGCGTCGAGCAGTACTTC. Residues: CASSPGTGVEQYF.

The V gene is TRBV5-8, the J gene TRBJ2-5; 7 bases align to TRBD1. V dropped 2 bases and J dropped 3; count of bases not matched to a gene: 7. In germline, CDR1 is SGHTS, CDR2 YDEGEE. The CDR3 has 15 amino acids. The CDR3 DNA sequence: TGTGCCAGCAGCTTCGCCGACAGGGCCAAAGAGACCCAGTACTTC. Protein product: CASSFADRAKETQYF. The complete variable domain, with remaining parts taken from reference TRBV5-8 and TRBJ2-5, reads EAGVTQSPTHLIKTRGQQATLRCSPISGHTSVYWYQQALGLGLQFLLWYDEGEERNRGNFPPRFSGRQFPNYSSELNVNALELEDSALYLCASSFADRAKETQYFGPGTRLLVL.

This chain links TRBV30 with TRBJ2-2, with D possibly being TRBD1 (7 bases). Trimming removed 5 bases from V and 5 bases from J, with 18 bases in between. This CDR3 region has 15 residues. The germline gives CDR1 GTSNPN, CDR2 SVGIG (reference sequence). CDR3 DNA: TGTGCCTGGGAGGAGGGGGCTCTGTATACCGGGGAGCTGTTTTTT. Translated: CAWEEGALYTGELFF.

V and J are TRBV5-6 and TRBJ2-7; a weak D match, TRBD1 (6 bases). The length of the CDR3 is 16 residues. The ends were cut back, 4 bases at V and 1 base at J, with 18 bases in the middle. Germline lookup yields CDR1 SGHDT and CDR2 YYEEEE. The CDR3 protein is CASSTDAGEGSYEQYF. The CDR3 DNA reads TGTGCCAGCAGCACCGACGCAGGGGAAGGGTCCTACGAGCAGTACTTC.

This clone showed up just a few times. The chain joins TRBV30 to TRBJ1-1; the D is unclear. The CDR3 sequence is 12 residues long. V was shortened by 5 bases and J by 1 base, with 8 bases between the two germline ends. CDR1 GTSNPN and CDR2 SVGIG come from the germline V gene (reference sequence). The DNA for the CDR3 is TGTGCCTGGGATAAGGGGAACACTGAAGCTTTCTTT. Translating gives CAWDKGNTEAFF.

This chain connects TRBV4-2 to TRBJ1-6; TRBD1 matches 10 bases. The germline V gene encodes CDR1 LGHNA and CDR2 YNFKEQ. After removal of 4 bases from V and 0 bases from J, the junction contained 15 bases not matched to a gene. This CDR3 comprises 21 residues. CDR3 nucleotide sequence: TGTGCCAGCAGCCTACACATCGGGACAGGGGATTCGAGCTCCTATAATTCACCCCTCCACTTT. Translated, it gives CASSLHIGTGDSSSYNSPLHF.

The rearrangement uses TRBV11-2 and TRBJ2-1, with D perhaps given as TRBD1 or TRBD2 (6 bases each). The germline V gene encodes CDR1 SGHAT and CDR2 FQNNGV. Trimming removed 6 bases from V and 8 bases from J, with 17 bases in between. The CDR3 has 14 residues. The CDR3 spells CASRRRGSWDEQFF. The CDR3 region has the DNA TGTGCCAGCAGGAGGAGGGGGTCCTGGGATGAGCAGTTCTTC.

V is TRBV27 and J is TRBJ2-2; unclear D gene. The germline V gene has CDR1 MNHEY and CDR2 SMNVEV (reference sequence). The ends were cut back, 5 bases at V and 2 bases at J, with 6 bases in the middle. The CDR3 loop spans 13 amino acids. CDR3 nucleotide sequence: TGTGCCAGCAGTCCGACCAACACCGGGGAGCTGTTTTTT. Translating it yields CASSPTNTGELFF.

V and J are TRBV6-5 and TRBJ2-5; TRBD2 aligns across 8 bases. J gave up 3 bases and V 1 base, and 4 bases lay outside the gene matches. The CDR3 is made up of 15 amino acids. Germline V gene data show CDR1 as MNHEY and CDR2 as SVGAGI. The CDR3 reads CASSYLVGGEETQYF. As DNA, the CDR3 is TGTGCCAGCAGTTACTTAGTCGGGGGGGAAGAGACCCAGTACTTC.

The chain recombines TRBV5-8 with TRBJ1-5, with D perhaps matching TRBD1 (5 bases). CDR1 and CDR2 (germline): SGHTS, YDEGEE. With 1 base removed from V and 0 bases from J, the gap between germline ends came to 5 bases. The CDR3 extends over 14 amino acids. CDR3 nucleotide sequence: TGTGCCAGCAGCTTGAGGGGTAGCAATCAGCCCCAGCATTTT. Protein product: CASSLRGSNQPQHF.

This clone has just a few counts. The chain employs TRBV6-5 and TRBJ1-1, with D perhaps TRBD1 (5 bases). The CDR3 is made up of 11 amino acids. The germline CDR1 and CDR2 sequences are MNHEY and SVGAGI. V lost 5 bases and J 6 bases, leaving 7 bases between the germline ends. For the CDR3, the DNA is TGTGCCAGCAGTCAGGGTCCTGAAGCTTTCTTT. Translation gives CASSQGPEAFF.

The gene calls are TRBV5-1 and TRBJ1-2; D is undetermined. Germline CDR1 SGHRS, CDR2 YFSETQ. Trimming left V 0 bases short and J 4 bases short, with 16 bases between. This CDR3 is 16 amino acids long. The CDR3 DNA reads as TGCGCCAGCAGCTTGGAATGGGCAGGCCGGCCCTATGGCTACACCTTC. Protein: CASSLEWAGRPYGYTF.

This clone was recorded a few times. The rearrangement links TRBV5-4 to TRBJ2-1; possibly TRBD2 for D (5 bases). The germline CDR1 and CDR2 sequences are SGHNT and YYREEE (reference sequence). Trimming shortened V by 0 bases and J by 0 bases, and 7 bases separated the two germline ends. The CDR3 totals 15 residues. Here the CDR3 DNA reads TGTGCCAGCAGCTTGGATCGGGACTCCTACAATGAGCAGTTCTTC. It codes for CASSLDRDSYNEQFF.